The 9 T cell receptor beta chains presented below share a single source sample, sequenced in a study of blood T cell repertoires in COVID-19. TCRdb keeps only in-frame clones here, not all; method: immunoSEQ multiplex PCR. The table lists around 80,000 clones, 82% of them singletons. The sample consisted of peripheral blood. The receptor set was obtained from a human donor in a cohort sampled during active COVID-19.

The rearrangement joins TRBV11-2 to TRBJ1-2; 7 nucleotides match TRBD1. This CDR3 is built from 14 residues. The V gene's germline CDR1 is SGHAT and CDR2 FQNNGV. Trimming cost V 5 bases and J 3 bases; bases outside gene matches: 6. CDR3 loop: CASSGRDRYYGYTF. CDR3 bases: TGTGCCAGCAGCGGCCGGGACAGATACTATGGCTACACCTTC.

Concerning this clone: Other DNA sequences in this sample translate to the same CDR3. This chain connects TRBV4-1 to TRBJ1-4; tentative D call: TRBD1 (6 bases). CDR1 is MGHRA, CDR2 YSYEKL, per germline. V gave up 4 bases and J gave up 8 bases, with 23 bases separating them. CDR3 length equals 17 residues. This chain's CDR3 is CASSPNEGGKGREKLFF. In DNA form, the CDR3 reads TGCGCCAGCAGCCCAAACGAGGGGGGGAAAGGAAGGGAAAAACTGTTTTTT.

This rearrangement joins TRBV12-3 or TRBV12-4 to TRBJ1-3; 7 bases align to TRBD1. After removal of 5 bases from V and 9 bases from J, the junction contained 7 bases not matched to a gene. The CDR3 consists of 13 residues. CDR3 sequence: CASSPRQGPTIYF. As DNA, the CDR3 is TGTGCCAGCAGTCCCAGACAGGGTCCCACCATATATTTT.

The chain carries TRBV6-1 and TRBJ2-2; D is possibly TRBD2 (6 bases). Germline CDR1 and CDR2: MNHNS and SASEGT. V lost 4 bases, J lost 3 bases, and 15 bases lay in between. The CDR3 runs 16 residues. The CDR3 nucleotides read TGTGCCAGCAGTGGGGTCGGAGGGGTCGACACCGGGGAGCTGTTTTTT. This sequence encodes CASSGVGGVDTGELFF.

This chain connects TRBV18 to TRBJ1-4; D may be TRBD1 (5 bases). This CDR3 contains 14 residues. Trimming cost V 6 bases and J 6 bases, with 14 bases left between them. Germline loops: CDR1 KGHSH, CDR2 LQKENI. The CDR3 nucleotides read TGTGCCAGCTCCCTAGGGGCAGCAGATGAAAAACTGTTTTTT. It translates to CASSLGAADEKLFF.

This sequence joins TRBV6-5 and TRBJ2-1; D is uncertain. V lost 2 bases to trimming and J lost 8 bases, with 10 bases between them. Germline V gene data show CDR1 as MNHEY and CDR2 as SVGAGI. CDR3 length: 13 amino acids. The CDR3 bases are TGTGCCAGCAGTTACCGAGGTTTCGATGAGCAGTTCTTC. As protein: CASSYRGFDEQFF.

The chain combines TRBV12-3 or TRBV12-4 with TRBJ2-3; D is ambiguous. With 6 bases removed from V and 6 bases from J, the gap between germline ends came to 10 bases. CDR3 size: 12 residues. CDR3 nucleotides: TGTGCCAGCAGCCTCTCCCGGGATACGCAGTATTTT. Amino acids: CASSLSRDTQYF.

The rearrangement links TRBV3-1 (or the pseudogene TRBV3-2) to TRBJ1-2; D is perhaps TRBD1 (5 bases). Trimming left V 3 bases short and J 4 bases short, with 12 bases between. CDR3 length equals 14 residues. Germline V gene sequence: CDR1 LGHDT, CDR2 YNNKEL (reference sequence). The CDR3 loop is CASSQPGQAYGYTF. In DNA form, the CDR3 reads TGTGCCAGCAGCCAGCCAGGGCAGGCCTATGGCTACACCTTC.

This clone was picked up many times. The chain carries TRBV25-1 and TRBJ1-2, with 9 bases fitting TRBD1. The CDR3 is made up of 17 amino acids. With 4 bases clipped from V and 6 bases from J, the junction kept 15 bases outside the gene matches. The germline V gene has CDR1 MGHDK and CDR2 SYGVNS. The CDR3 DNA is TGTGCCAGCAGTGGGGTAAGGGGGACAGGGAGTTTCGATGGCTACACCTTC. Translated: CASSGVRGTGSFDGYTF.